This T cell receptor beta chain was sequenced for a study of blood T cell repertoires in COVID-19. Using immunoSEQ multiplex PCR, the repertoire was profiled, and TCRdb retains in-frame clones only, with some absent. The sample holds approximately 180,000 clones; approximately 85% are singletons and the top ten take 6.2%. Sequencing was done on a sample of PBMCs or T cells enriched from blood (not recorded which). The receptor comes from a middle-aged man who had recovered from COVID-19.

In DNA form, the CDR3 reads TGTGCCACCAGCACGAAGGAAAACGTACTGCTCGGCGGGGAGACCCAGTACTTC. This codes for CATSTKENVLLGGETQYF. The chain carries TRBV24-1 and TRBJ2-5, with D maybe TRBD2 (5 bases). Germline loops: CDR1 KGHDR, CDR2 SFDVKD. The CDR3 runs to 18 residues. V lost 7 bases and J lost 5, with 28 bases in between.